This T cell receptor (beta chain) emerged from a study of control samples from healthy donors and cancer patients. Profiling relied on immunoSEQ multiplex PCR, and the TCRdb table lists in-frame clones only, not all of them. The data show 90,000 to 120,000 clones, approximately 82% seen once. This CDR3 has 14 residues. Germline lookup yields CDR1 LNHDA and CDR2 SQIVND (reference sequence). V lost 3 bases and J lost 2; bases outside the gene matches: 3. Sequences were obtained from blood. This receptor was identified in a man between 18 and 35 years old in good health. The gene calls are TRBV19 and TRBJ1-2, with 7 bases lining up with TRBD1. This chain's CDR3 is CASSIDRANYGYTF. CDR3 DNA sequence: TGTGCCAGTAGTATCGACAGGGCCAACTATGGCTACACCTTC.